Listed below are T cell receptor beta chains from one sample, sequenced in a study of T cell responses to AZD1222 COVID-19 vaccine. TCRdb's table, derived via immunoSEQ multiplex PCR, lists solely in-frame clones and lacks some. The data hold 60,000 to 75,000 clones, with over 85% observed a single time. Here the sequenced sample was peripheral blood, taken on day 0 of AZD1222 vaccination. Source of these receptors: an adult in good health. The CDR3 runs from the conserved cysteine through the conserved F or W. Fields, in order: clone size, CDR3 length, D gene, J gene, V gene, CDR3 DNA, CDR3 protein. D genes are given only for firm matches. Clone size is not always given. Where it is, it says once, few, many or a class for expanded clones.

clone size: NA
CDR3 length: 14
D gene: NA
J gene: TRBJ1-1
V gene: TRBV7-9
CDR3 DNA: TGTGCCAGCAGCTCATACTGGGGGAGCACTGAAGCTTTCTTT
CDR3 protein: CASSSYWGSTEAFF

clone size: NA
CDR3 length: 13
D gene: TRBD2
J gene: TRBJ2-7
V gene: TRBV30
CDR3 DNA: TGTGCCTGGAGTGCCGGGACTAGCGTCGAGCAGTACTTC
CDR3 protein: CAWSAGTSVEQYF

clone size: NA
CDR3 length: 16
D gene: TRBD1
J gene: TRBJ1-2
V gene: TRBV7-2
CDR3 DNA: TGTGCCAGCAGCTTAGTCCCTGCCGGGACAGGGGTCGGCTACACCTTC
CDR3 protein: CASSLVPAGTGVGYTF

clone size: NA
CDR3 length: 11
D gene: NA
J gene: TRBJ2-7
V gene: TRBV2
CDR3 DNA: TGTGCCAGCAGTGAAAGAGGGTGGCAGTACTTC
CDR3 protein: CASSERGWQYF

clone size: few
CDR3 length: 12
D gene: NA
J gene: TRBJ1-6
V gene: TRBV6-5
CDR3 DNA: TGTGCCAGCAGGGCAGGGACTTCACCCCTCCACTTT
CDR3 protein: CASRAGTSPLHF

clone size: NA
CDR3 length: 14
D gene: NA
J gene: TRBJ1-1
V gene: TRBV7-9
CDR3 DNA: TGTGCCAGCAGCTCCCGAAGGATGAACACTGAAGCTTTCTTT
CDR3 protein: CASSSRRMNTEAFF

clone size: NA
CDR3 length: 15
D gene: NA
J gene: TRBJ1-5
V gene: TRBV19
CDR3 DNA: TGTGCCAGTAGTATTTCGGGCAGGGACAATCAGCCCCAGCATTTT
CDR3 protein: CASSISGRDNQPQHF

clone size: medium-sized
CDR3 length: 12
D gene: NA
J gene: TRBJ1-1
V gene: TRBV19
CDR3 DNA: TGTGCCAGTAGTTTTTTGAACACTGAAGCTTTCTTT
CDR3 protein: CASSFLNTEAFF

clone size: NA
CDR3 length: 13
D gene: NA
J gene: TRBJ2-1
V gene: TRBV18
CDR3 DNA: TGTGCCAGCTCACCACCGGGAGGTGGTGAGCAGTTCTTC
CDR3 protein: CASSPPGGGEQFF

clone size: NA
CDR3 length: 15
D gene: TRBD1
J gene: TRBJ1-6
V gene: TRBV6-1
CDR3 DNA: TGTGCCAGCAGTGAACGGACAGGGGATAATTCACCCCTCCACTTT
CDR3 protein: CASSERTGDNSPLHF

clone size: once
CDR3 length: 16
D gene: NA
J gene: TRBJ1-4
V gene: TRBV5-1
CDR3 DNA: TGCGCCAGCAGCTTGGTTGACACCTCAACTAATGAAAAACTGTTTTTT
CDR3 protein: CASSLVDTSTNEKLFF

clone size: NA
CDR3 length: 15
D gene: NA
J gene: TRBJ2-1
V gene: TRBV9
CDR3 DNA: TGTGCCAGCAGCCCCGGGGAGGGGGGTTACAATGAGCAGTTCTTC
CDR3 protein: CASSPGEGGYNEQFF

clone size: NA
CDR3 length: 15
D gene: NA
J gene: TRBJ2-3
V gene: TRBV5-1
CDR3 DNA: TGCGCCAGCAGCTTGTTAGGGAGAGGAGCAGATACGCAGTATTTT
CDR3 protein: CASSLLGRGADTQYF

clone size: NA
CDR3 length: 12
D gene: NA
J gene: TRBJ1-1
V gene: TRBV30
CDR3 DNA: TGTGCCTGGAGCCGACAGAGCTTTGAAGCTTTCTTT
CDR3 protein: CAWSRQSFEAFF

clone size: NA
CDR3 length: 15
D gene: NA
J gene: TRBJ1-2
V gene: TRBV19
CDR3 DNA: TGTGCCAGTAGTACTGCCGGGCTAGGGGGGACTGGCTACACCTTC
CDR3 protein: CASSTAGLGGTGYTF

clone size: few
CDR3 length: 15
D gene: NA
J gene: TRBJ1-3
V gene: TRBV11-2
CDR3 DNA: TGTGCCAGCAGCCCCAGACAGCAGAGGGGAAACACCATATATTTT
CDR3 protein: CASSPRQQRGNTIYF

clone size: NA
CDR3 length: 15
D gene: NA
J gene: TRBJ2-1
V gene: TRBV5-1
CDR3 DNA: TGCGCCAGCAGCCCCACGGCCGGGGCCGACAATGAGCAGTTCTTC
CDR3 protein: CASSPTAGADNEQFF

clone size: NA
CDR3 length: 15
D gene: NA
J gene: TRBJ1-6
V gene: TRBV5-8
CDR3 DNA: TGTGCCAGCAGCTTGTGGGAGACAATGATTTCACCCCTCCACTTT
CDR3 protein: CASSLWETMISPLHF

clone size: NA
CDR3 length: 14
D gene: TRBD1
J gene: TRBJ1-1
V gene: TRBV5-4
CDR3 DNA: TGTGCCAGCAGCCCAGGGGGCGCGGGTACTGAAGCTTTCTTT
CDR3 protein: CASSPGGAGTEAFF

clone size: NA
CDR3 length: 15
D gene: TRBD1
J gene: TRBJ1-2
V gene: TRBV2
CDR3 DNA: TGTGCCAGCAGTCCTACGGGACAGGGGGCGGAGGGCTACACCTTC
CDR3 protein: CASSPTGQGAEGYTF

clone size: NA
CDR3 length: 11
D gene: NA
J gene: TRBJ2-3
V gene: TRBV30
CDR3 DNA: TGTGCCTGGAGTGGCACAGATACGCAGTATTTT
CDR3 protein: CAWSGTDTQYF

clone size: NA
CDR3 length: 14
D gene: NA
J gene: TRBJ2-2
V gene: TRBV3-1/TRBV3-2
CDR3 DNA: TGTGCCAGCAGCCAAGATAGTCGGCAGGGGGAGCTGTTTTTT
CDR3 protein: CASSQDSRQGELFF

clone size: NA
CDR3 length: 13
D gene: TRBD2
J gene: TRBJ2-2
V gene: TRBV5-4
CDR3 DNA: TGTGCCAGCAGGGCTAGCGGGGGCGGGGAGCTGTTTTTT
CDR3 protein: CASRASGGGELFF

clone size: NA
CDR3 length: 16
D gene: TRBD1
J gene: TRBJ1-1
V gene: TRBV19
CDR3 DNA: TGTGCCAGTAGTATACAACCGGGACAGGGTAAAACTGAAGCTTTCTTT
CDR3 protein: CASSIQPGQGKTEAFF

clone size: NA
CDR3 length: 14
D gene: TRBD1
J gene: TRBJ1-5
V gene: TRBV19
CDR3 DNA: TGTGCCAGTAGTATGGCACAGGGGGCTATGCCCCAGCATTTT
CDR3 protein: CASSMAQGAMPQHF

clone size: NA
CDR3 length: 13
D gene: TRBD2
J gene: TRBJ2-7
V gene: TRBV5-1
CDR3 DNA: TGCGCCAGCAGCAGACTAGCGGGGGCCGAGCAGTACTTC
CDR3 protein: CASSRLAGAEQYF

clone size: NA
CDR3 length: 15
D gene: TRBD1
J gene: TRBJ1-1
V gene: TRBV19
CDR3 DNA: TGTGCCAGTAGTCCAGGGGGCGCTGGGCTCACTGAAGCTTTCTTT
CDR3 protein: CASSPGGAGLTEAFF

clone size: NA
CDR3 length: 14
D gene: TRBD1
J gene: TRBJ2-7
V gene: TRBV19
CDR3 DNA: TGTGCCAGTAGTATACCCGGGACAGGCTACGAGCAGTACTTC
CDR3 protein: CASSIPGTGYEQYF